This T cell receptor (beta chain) was sequenced for a study of cytomegalovirus exposure and HLA in healthy donors. Points from the study as a whole: Researchers reported in a later analysis that a missense DCLRE1C variant was tied to TCR beta V- and J-gene trimming.

PCR involved 60 Vbeta and 13 Jbeta primers. As processed by the authors: In a later analysis, of roughly 83 million unique beta chains, around 9.9 million appeared in at least two donors. Libraries were prepared by immunoSEQ multiplex PCR; TCRdb keeps only in-frame clonotypes and omits some of them. V, J and clone size reflect that table, while D and trimming were determined from the DNA. The sample comprises about 170,000 clones, 85% of which are singletons, and 1% rests with the top ten. V shed 3 bases and J shed 4 bases, with 12 bases lying between them. This CDR3 is built from 14 residues. The germline gives CDR1 ENHRY, CDR2 SYGVKD. This clone has just a few counts. Its antigen remains unknown. Those who donated were healthy bone marrow donors.

This rearrangement joins TRBV10-3 to TRBJ1-1; D might be TRBD1 (5 bases). The receptor was derived from a boy aged 2 to 10 in good health and CMV-seronegative. The sample taken for sequencing was PBMCs. The CDR3, as DNA: TGTGCCATCAGTGATCTCTACGGGGGCACTGAAGCTTTCTTT. It encodes CAISDLYGGTEAFF.